A single T cell receptor beta chain is shown here with its context. Its antigen remains unidentified. The data stem from a study of a mutant IDH1 vaccine in newly diagnosed glioma. Across the whole study: Among treated patients, approximately 62% were male and roughly 38% female, and mean age was approximately 40 years.

The time point is: week 35, safety follow-up. Doses comprised 300 ug of mutant IDH1 20-mer peptide each, plus topical imiquimod. Trimming removed 4 bases at V and 5 bases at J, with 7 bases between. CDR1 is GTSNPN and CDR2 is SVGIG in the germline V gene (reference sequence). The CDR3 is 11 amino acids. Assay used: immunoSEQ multiplex PCR; TCRdb lists only in-frame clones, some missing. Of about 69,000 clones in the sample, around nine tenths were seen once. The receptor comes from a man younger than 45 with glioma. The chain links TRBV30 to TRBJ2-3; D is unclear. The sample in question was PBMCs, obtained from a glioma patient whose treatment included an IDH1 peptide vaccine. CDR3 DNA: TGTGCCTGGACTAGACGAGATACGCAGTATTTT. Encoded protein: CAWTRRDTQYF.